The sequence of this T cell receptor beta chain was determined in a study of T cell responses to AZD1222 COVID-19 vaccine. Overall study findings and caveats: It was only after the peak T cell response that any repertoires were sampled. Clonal diversity was possibly underestimated, and white British individuals and females predominated among donors.

Produced via immunoSEQ multiplex PCR; TCRdb's table is partial and in-frame only. The sample has 200,000 or so clones, 85% to 90% seen once; the top ten hold roughly 6%. The CDR3 consists of 17 residues. CDR1 SGHVS and CDR2 FNYEAQ come from the germline V gene. V lost 5 bases, J lost 4 bases, and 5 bases stayed unmatched. A single count supports this clone. The antigen is undetermined. The V and J genes are TRBV7-6 and TRBJ2-1; 16 bases are shared with TRBD2. The sequence came from an adult in good health. The sequencing used peripheral blood, collected on day 0 of AZD1222 vaccination. The CDR3 spells CASSPGLAGGIYNEQFF. The CDR3 DNA follows: TGTGCCAGCAGCCCGGGACTAGCGGGGGGGATATACAATGAGCAGTTCTTC.